The 2 T cell receptor beta chains given below trace back to one sample, sequenced in a study of blood T cells in healthy people across ages. Through a sample-barcoded 5' primer and a J-beta primer mix, a second PCR was run for 7 to 11 cycles. TCRdb recomputed calls from the 5' RACE reads with MiXCR, one row per CDR3 protein. The sample gives about 600,000 distinct CDR3 sequences, 40% to 55% of which show up once; roughly 24% is in the top ten. Sequencing was performed on blood. The receptor set was obtained from a man aged 80 or over in good health.

The chain joins TRBV7-9 to TRBJ2-1; the match to TRBD2 covers 7 bases. Germline V gene lookup returns CDR1 SEHNR and CDR2 FQNEAQ (reference sequence). Unmatched junction bases numbered 7, after V lost 7 bases and J lost 7 bases. This CDR3 is built from 13 residues. The CDR3 DNA sequence: TGTGCCAGCAACCCGGGGGGTTGGAATGAGCAGTTCTTC. This sequence encodes CASNPGGWNEQFF.

This clonotype has only a few counts. The chain has TRBV20-1 and TRBJ2-6, with D uncertain. Looked up from germline, CDR1 is DFQATT and CDR2 is SNEGSKA (reference sequence). The CDR3 covers 14 residues. V was cut by 5 bases and J by 1 base, with 9 bases left in between. Written as DNA, the CDR3 is TGCAGTGCTGATACAGCATCTGGGGCCAACGTCCTGACTTTC. Amino acid sequence: CSADTASGANVLTF.